Listed below are T cell receptor beta chains from one sample, sequenced in a study of graft-versus-host responses after intestinal transplantation. Assay: immunoSEQ multiplex PCR; the TCRdb copy retains only in-frame clones and omits some. The sample contains around 37,000 clones, around 83% of which appear only once. The sample here was PBMCs, taken roughly 34 months after transplant. The receptor source for this set is a human patient who received an intestinal transplant, so some T cells may come from the graft donor. Both conserved end residues are part of each CDR3. Each record gives: clone size, V gene, D gene, J gene, CDR3 protein, CDR3 DNA. The D gene is left open where the match is weak. Size is stated for part of the rows, as once, few or many counts, or as a class when the clone is expanded.

>NA|TRBV18|NA|TRBJ1-1
CASSPELGGTEAFF
TGTGCCAGCTCACCAGAGCTCGGGGGCACTGAAGCTTTCTTT
>once|TRBV9|TRBD1|TRBJ1-6
CASSPQGQGNNSPLHF
TGTGCCAGCAGCCCCCAGGGACAGGGCAATAATTCACCCCTCCACTTT
>NA|TRBV4-1|NA|TRBJ2-3
CASSWLLSTDTQYF
TGCGCCAGCAGCTGGCTACTTAGCACAGATACGCAGTATTTT
>NA|TRBV28|TRBD2|TRBJ2-2
CASSFRPGSGSGELFF
TGTGCCAGCAGTTTTAGGCCTGGTAGCGGGAGCGGGGAGCTGTTTTTT
>NA|TRBV6-1|NA|TRBJ1-4
CASSEWVRGGGNLFF
TGTGCCAGCAGTGAATGGGTCAGGGGAGGTGGAAACCTGTTTTTT
>NA|TRBV7-8|NA|TRBJ2-5
CASSLLRETQYF
TGTGCCAGCAGCCTCCTACGAGAGACCCAGTACTTC
>NA|TRBV5-4|NA|TRBJ1-6
CASSLGEVRRDNSPLHF
TGTGCCAGCAGCTTGGGGGAAGTCCGGAGGGATAATTCACCCCTCCACTTT
>NA|TRBV5-1|NA|TRBJ1-3
CASSLQGPGNTIYF
TGCGCCAGCAGCTTGCAAGGACCTGGAAACACCATATATTTT
>NA|TRBV28|NA|TRBJ2-7
CASSPRSPYEQYF
TGTGCCAGCAGCCCTAGGAGCCCCTACGAGCAGTACTTC
>NA|TRBV5-1|TRBD2|TRBJ2-1
CASAWEASGGDNEQFF
TGCGCCAGCGCCTGGGAGGCTAGCGGGGGGGACAATGAGCAGTTCTTC
>NA|TRBV13|NA|TRBJ1-2
CASSLVSSAAGYTF
TGTGCCAGCAGCTTAGTGAGTAGTGCAGCGGGCTACACCTTC
>NA|TRBV5-1|NA|TRBJ2-6
CASSLSVSGANVLTF
TGCGCCAGCAGCTTGTCCGTCTCTGGGGCCAACGTCCTGACTTTC
>few|TRBV5-5|NA|TRBJ1-3
CASSDSFPGNTIYF
TGTGCCAGCAGCGACTCATTTCCGGGAAACACCATATATTTT
>NA|TRBV6-5|NA|TRBJ2-7
CASSPTVSGREQYF
TGTGCCAGCAGTCCGACCGTGTCCGGGCGCGAGCAGTACTTC
>NA|TRBV4-2|TRBD2|TRBJ2-7
CASSQDSWSAGGRWEQYF
TGTGCCAGCAGCCAAGATTCTTGGTCAGCGGGAGGTCGTTGGGAGCAGTACTTC
>NA|TRBV6-6|NA|TRBJ1-2
CASSLKTGYVGYTF
TGTGCCAGCAGCCTTAAAACAGGGTATGTTGGCTACACCTTC
>NA|TRBV28|NA|TRBJ1-5
CASRGWGNQPQHF
TGTGCCAGCAGGGGATGGGGCAATCAGCCCCAGCATTTT